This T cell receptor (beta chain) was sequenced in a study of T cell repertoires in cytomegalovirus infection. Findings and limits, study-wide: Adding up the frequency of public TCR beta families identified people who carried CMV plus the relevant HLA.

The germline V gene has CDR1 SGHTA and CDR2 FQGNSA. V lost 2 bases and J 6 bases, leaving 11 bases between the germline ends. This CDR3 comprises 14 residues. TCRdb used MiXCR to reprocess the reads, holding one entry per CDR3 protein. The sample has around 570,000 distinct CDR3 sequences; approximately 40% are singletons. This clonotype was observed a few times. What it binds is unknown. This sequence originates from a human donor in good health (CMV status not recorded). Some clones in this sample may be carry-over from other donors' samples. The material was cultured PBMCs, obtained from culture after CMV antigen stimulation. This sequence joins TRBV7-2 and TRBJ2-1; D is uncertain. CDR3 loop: CASSLYGTVNEQFF. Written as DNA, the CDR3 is TGTGCCAGCAGCTTATACGGCACAGTCAATGAGCAGTTCTTC.